Listed below are T cell receptor beta chains from one sample, sequenced in a study of control samples from healthy donors and cancer patients. Sequencing was performed with immunoSEQ multiplex PCR; in TCRdb, only in-frame clones are kept and a portion is missing. The sample includes more than 60,000 clones, about nine tenths of them seen just once. Sequencing was performed on PBMCs. The receptors come from a woman in her forties or fifties with colorectal cancer. Each CDR3 is given with its conserved first and last residue. Only some rows state a clone size, as once, few, many or a class for expanded clones.

>TRBV30|.
CAYSRPRNEQFF
>TRBV6-5|.
CASSYSGESNQPQHF
>TRBV6-5|.
CASSYQDPSYNEQFF
>TRBV19|few
CASRTRTGGFTGELFF
>TRBV6-2/TRBV6-3|few
CASSPLRGDYNEQFF
>TRBV3-1/TRBV3-2|.
CASSQHGGGPNEQFF
>TRBV28|.
CASSSGGTGADTQYF
>TRBV5-8|.
CASSPGTSHLTDTQYF
>TRBV13|.
CASSPAGGGNTIYF
>TRBV4-1|.
CASSQFEWGSGTEAFF
>TRBV5-6|.
CASSLKISGDTDTQYF
>TRBV19|.
CASSKGDGGPQHF
>TRBV10-3|.
CAISTPTSGGTDTQYF
>TRBV5-1|.
CASSLGTGNQPQHF
>TRBV5-1|.
CASREGVGSNQPQHF
>TRBV4-3|.
CASSQVGRGRVNEQFF
>TRBV11-1|.
CASSLGTATGNTIYF
>TRBV12-3/TRBV12-4|.
CASSLGQTYGYTF
>TRBV5-4|.
CASSRGRDYGYTF
>TRBV4-1|once
CASSPWQGTSETQYF
>TRBV19|.
CASKSWGVSNQPQHF
>TRBV5-4|.
CASSLRTSGGGETQYF
>TRBV12-5|few
CASGLGGTTGELFF
>TRBV12-3/TRBV12-4|.
CASTQQGGGYTF
>TRBV5-8|once
CASRLARYNSPLHF
>TRBV19|.
CASREGAYQPQHF
>TRBV19|.
CASSTRQGGDTQYF
>TRBV5-5|.
CASSSGWGSQGNTEAFF
>TRBV5-4|.
CASSLGGLNTEAFF
>TRBV18|few
CASSPSRTSSYNEQFF
>TRBV6-5|.
CASRERQGWGDTQYF
>TRBV2|.
CASSVETGGYYTEAFF
>TRBV7-2|.
CASSLSRNTGELFF
>TRBV6-1|.
CASSDAGGGEKLFF